Below, 27 T cell receptor beta chains from the same sample are listed, as sequenced in a study of blood T cell repertoires in COVID-19. TCRdb keeps only in-frame clones here, not all; method: immunoSEQ multiplex PCR. The sample contains fewer than 200,000 clones, approximately 90% of which appear only once. The sequenced material came from peripheral blood. All receptors derive from a man between 60 and 75 years old with acute or convalescent COVID-19.

The gene calls are TRBV12-5 and TRBJ1-2, with D possibly matching TRBD1 (6 bases). V lost 1 base and J 4 bases, leaving 10 bases between the germline ends. The CDR3 runs 14 residues. Per germline, CDR1 LGHNT and CDR2 FRNRAP. The CDR3 coding sequence is TGTGCTAGTGGTTTGGATACAGGGACCTATGGCTACACCTTC. It encodes CASGLDTGTYGYTF.

The rearrangement links TRBV20-1 to TRBJ2-3; D perhaps matches TRBD2 (6 bases). V shed 4 bases and J shed 5 bases, with 7 bases lying between them. Germline lookup yields CDR1 DFQATT and CDR2 SNEGSKA (reference sequence). CDR3 length: 11 amino acids. This CDR3 reads CSATGGDTQYF. The CDR3 bases are TGCAGTGCTACCGGGGGAGATACGCAGTATTTT.

The chain joins TRBV12-5 to TRBJ2-1; maybe TRBD2 (6 bases). From germline, CDR1 is LGHNT and CDR2 FRNRAP. There are 12 residues in the CDR3. The V gene lost 7 bases and the J gene lost 15 bases, with 19 bases spanning the gap. The CDR3, as DNA: TGTGCTAGTGTCGGGACTCGGCAAAAGTCGTTCTTC. It encodes CASVGTRQKSFF.

Only one count was recorded for this clone. The chain couples TRBV7-3 to TRBJ2-1; 7 bases are a match to TRBD2. The junction had 13 bases not matched to a gene; V was cut back by 5 bases and J by 9 bases. There are 15 residues in the CDR3. CDR1 is SGHTA, CDR2 FQGTGA, per germline. The CDR3 region has the DNA TGTGCCAGCAGCCCCAACCCCTCTAGCGGCGGTGAGCAGTTCTTC. It encodes CASSPNPSSGGEQFF. Using reference TRBV7-3 and TRBJ2-1 for the parts outside the CDR3, the full variable domain is GAGVSQTPSNKVTEKGKYVELRCDPISGHTALYWYRQSLGQGPEFLIYFQGTGAADDSGLPNDRFFAVRPEGSVSTLKIQRTERGDSAVYLCASSPNPSSGGEQFFGPGTRLTVL.

The V and J genes are TRBV24-1 and TRBJ1-5; TRBD1 aligns across 11 bases. After removal of 3 bases from V and 2 bases from J, the junction contained 11 bases not matched to a gene. The CDR3 covers 19 residues. Germline-derived CDR1 and CDR2 are KGHDR and SFDVKD. The CDR3 reads CATSDIPGQGAGGNQPQHF. CDR3 nucleotides: TGTGCCACCAGTGATATACCAGGACAGGGGGCCGGCGGCAATCAGCCCCAGCATTTT.

The chain is built from TRBV9 and TRBJ2-2; D is perhaps TRBD2 (6 bases). Trimming removed 2 bases at V and 3 bases at J, with 11 bases between. Germline lookup yields CDR1 SGDLS and CDR2 YYNGEE. The CDR3 has 15 residues. The chain's CDR3 is CASSVSSEYTGELFF. The CDR3 nucleotides are TGTGCCAGCAGCGTCTCTAGCGAATACACCGGGGAGCTGTTTTTT.

The CDR3 nucleotides are TGCGCCAGCAGCTTGGGCCTAAGCGGCACTGAAGCTTTCTTT. It yields the protein CASSLGLSGTEAFF. V is TRBV5-1 and J is TRBJ1-1, with D unresolved. The CDR3 is 14 residues long. Germline V CDR1 and CDR2: SGHRS, YFSETQ. V shed 0 bases and J shed 4 bases, with 10 bases lying between them.

The genes are TRBV3-1 (or the pseudogene TRBV3-2) and TRBJ2-2; D is uncertain. The CDR3 sequence is 13 residues long. Trimming took 0 bases from V and 5 from J, leaving 4 bases between them. CDR1 is LGHDT and CDR2 is YNNKEL in the germline V gene (reference sequence). This CDR3 is CASSQDRTGELFF. The CDR3 nucleotides read TGTGCCAGCAGCCAAGACCGGACCGGGGAGCTGTTTTTT.

The chain employs TRBV21-1 and TRBJ1-2; TRBD1, the D gene given by the table, was not confirmed from the DNA. TRBV21-1 is labeled a pseudogene. This CDR3 spans 17 amino acids. The CDR3 bases are TGTGCCAGCACCAAACCCTTCAGGGGCTCACTTAACTATGGCTACACCTTC. It specifies CASTKPFRGSLNYGYTF.

This sequence joins TRBV6-6 and TRBJ1-2; D perhaps matches TRBD1 (5 bases). The CDR3 has 13 amino acids. The germline V gene encodes CDR1 MNHNY and CDR2 SVGAGI (reference sequence). Trimming removed 5 bases from V and 5 bases from J, with 12 bases in between. Written as DNA, the CDR3 is TGTGCCAGCAGTCGAGGGGCTTCATATGGCTACACCTTC. Its translation: CASSRGASYGYTF.

This chain joins TRBV5-5 and TRBJ1-2; TRBD1 matches at 10 bases. The germline V gene has CDR1 SGHKS and CDR2 YYEKEE (reference sequence). The CDR3 runs to 16 residues. V shed 3 bases, J shed 8 bases, and the junction held 13 bases outside the gene matches. CDR3 sequence: CASSSTGTGDARGYTF. The CDR3 bases are TGTGCCAGCAGCTCGACCGGGACAGGGGATGCTCGAGGCTACACCTTC.

The rearrangement joins TRBV6-1 to TRBJ2-2; D possibly corresponds to TRBD2 (6 bases). V was trimmed by 2 bases and J by 4 bases, leaving 8 bases between them. Germline V gene lookup returns CDR1 MNHNS and CDR2 SASEGT. The CDR3 loop spans 14 amino acids. The CDR3 sequence: CASSEQGLTGELFF. CDR3 bases: TGTGCCAGCAGTGAACAGGGACTCACCGGGGAGCTGTTTTTT.

CDR3 residues: CASSFGGLANTGELFF. CDR3 in DNA: TGTGCCAGCAGCTTCGGCGGACTCGCGAACACCGGGGAGCTGTTTTTT. This chain joins TRBV11-3 and TRBJ2-2; a possible D gene is TRBD2 (5 bases). Deletions cut 3 bases from V and 0 bases from J, with 11 bases between. The CDR3 spans 16 residues. Germline CDR1 SGHNT, CDR2 YENEEA. The full variable domain, completed using reference TRBV11-3 and TRBJ2-2, is EAGVVQSPRYKIIEKKQPVAFWCNPISGHNTLYWYLQNLGQGPELLIRYENEEAVDDSQLPKDRFSAERLKGVDSTLKIQPAELGDSAVYLCASSFGGLANTGELFFGEGSRLTVL.

This clone has only a few counts. The V and J genes are TRBV5-1 and TRBJ1-5; D is ambiguous. V lost 0 bases and J 3 bases, leaving 13 bases between the germline ends. The CDR3 spans 16 residues. From germline, CDR1 is SGHRS and CDR2 YFSETQ. The CDR3 DNA follows: TGCGCCAGCAGCTTGGGGACCGGGGTCAACAATCAGCCCCAGCATTTT. The encoded protein is CASSLGTGVNNQPQHF.

The chain carries TRBV11-3 and TRBJ2-7; 9 bases align to TRBD2. Germline loops: CDR1 SGHNT, CDR2 YENEEA. V lost 6 bases and J lost 1; bases outside the gene matches: 7. The CDR3 totals 15 residues. The CDR3 region is CASSSSGRISYEQYF. CDR3 bases: TGTGCCAGCAGTTCCAGCGGGAGGATTTCCTACGAGCAGTACTTC.

The gene calls are TRBV30 and TRBJ1-2, with TRBD1 matching 8 bases. CDR3 length equals 13 residues. Per germline, CDR1 GTSNPN and CDR2 SVGIG (reference sequence). The V gene end was trimmed by 3 bases and the J gene end by 4 bases; junction bases not matched to a gene: 4. The CDR3 bases are TGTGCCTGGAGAGCAGGGGGCGTCTATGGCTACACCTTC. Residues: CAWRAGGVYGYTF.

CDR3 nucleotides: TGTGCCAGCAGCTTAGGGCAGGGGCCCTACGATGCCGGGGAGCTGTTTTTT. It yields the protein CASSLGQGPYDAGELFF. J is TRBJ2-2 and V is TRBV11-2, with D perhaps matching TRBD1 (6 bases). Germline loops: CDR1 SGHAT, CDR2 FQNNGV. Trimming shortened V by 1 base and J by 6 bases, and 18 bases separated the two germline ends. CDR3 length: 17 amino acids.

The chain links TRBV4-1 to TRBJ1-1; possible D gene TRBD1, 6 bases. V lost 0 bases to trimming and J lost 6 bases, with 20 bases between them. Germline V gene lookup returns CDR1 MGHRA and CDR2 YSYEKL. This CDR3 contains 17 residues. The CDR3 spells CASSQEGMGQGYSEAFF. The CDR3 DNA reads TGCGCCAGCAGCCAAGAAGGGATGGGCCAGGGGTACTCTGAAGCTTTCTTT.

This chain joins TRBV30 and TRBJ2-1; TRBD1 aligns across 7 bases. This CDR3 spans 14 amino acids. Germline CDR1 is GTSNPN and CDR2 is SVGIG (reference sequence). Trimming at V came to 4 bases and at J to 0 bases, leaving 3 bases not matched to a gene. CDR3: CAWNRDSSYNEQFF. The CDR3 DNA reads TGTGCCTGGAACCGGGACAGCTCCTACAATGAGCAGTTCTTC.

V and J are TRBV30 and TRBJ1-4; D perhaps matches TRBD1 (5 bases). V was trimmed by 2 bases and J by 5 bases, leaving 12 bases between them. The CDR3 has 14 amino acids. Per the germline V gene, CDR1 is GTSNPN and CDR2 is SVGIG (reference sequence). CDR3 coding DNA: TGTGCCTGGAGTCGGAGTCACAGGAATGAAAAACTGTTTTTT. Residues: CAWSRSHRNEKLFF.

V is TRBV9 and J is TRBJ2-2, with a possible D match to TRBD1 (5 bases). Germline V gene lookup returns CDR1 SGDLS and CDR2 YYNGEE. The CDR3 sequence is 14 residues long. Trimming shortened V by 5 bases and J by 1 base, and 9 bases separated the two germline ends. The CDR3 DNA sequence: TGTGCCAGCAGGGACACAGGGAACACCGGGGAGCTGTTTTTT. Protein sequence: CASRDTGNTGELFF.

This clone was found a few times. The rearrangement uses TRBV9 and TRBJ2-2; D call uncertain. The CDR3 covers 13 residues. V was trimmed by 3 bases and J by 2 bases, leaving 5 bases between them. CDR1 is SGDLS and CDR2 is YYNGEE in the germline V gene. The CDR3 region is CASSAINTGELFF. The DNA of the CDR3 is TGTGCCAGCAGCGCCATTAACACCGGGGAGCTGTTTTTT.

CDR3 DNA sequence: TGCAGCGTTCGACAGGCGAGCAATTCACCCCTCCACTTT. This translates into CSVRQASNSPLHF. V usage is TRBV29-1 and J usage is TRBJ1-6; possibly TRBD1 for D (6 bases). The CDR3 is 13 residues long. Germline values: CDR1 SQVTM, CDR2 ANQGSEA. Trimming left V 5 bases short and J 7 bases short, with 12 bases between.

In DNA, the CDR3 is TGTGCCAGCAGCCTCAGACAGTATTCTAACTATGGCTACACCTTC. It translates to CASSLRQYSNYGYTF. The chain carries TRBV9 and TRBJ1-2; D is possibly TRBD1 (5 bases). The V and J ends lost 4 bases and 0 bases respectively, with 13 bases between them. Germline lookup yields CDR1 SGDLS and CDR2 YYNGEE. There are 15 residues in the CDR3.

The chain joins TRBV20-1 to TRBJ1-1; D is possibly TRBD1 (5 bases). V gave up 5 bases and J gave up 9 bases, with 13 bases separating them. This CDR3 spans 11 amino acids. Germline loops: CDR1 DFQATT, CDR2 SNEGSKA (reference sequence). The chain's CDR3 is CSAGLTVKAFF. The CDR3 nucleotides read TGCAGTGCTGGCCTGACAGTTAAAGCTTTCTTT.

In its sample, this clone was seen once. The chain employs TRBV5-6 and TRBJ1-1; no reliable D call. CDR3 length equals 13 residues. Germline V gene lookup returns CDR1 SGHDT and CDR2 YYEEEE. The V and J ends lost 3 bases and 11 bases respectively, with 17 bases between them. The CDR3 region has the DNA TGTGCCAGCAGCTACGGCGCGGGGATGGGCGCTTTCTTT. Residues: CASSYGAGMGAFF.

V is TRBV29-1 and J is TRBJ1-2, with 7 nucleotides matching TRBD1. Germline values: CDR1 SQVTM, CDR2 ANQGSEA. V shed 7 bases and J 2 bases; nucleotides not matched to a gene: 7. The CDR3 has 13 residues. CDR3 amino acids: CSGRQGDNYGYTF. The CDR3 region has the DNA TGCAGCGGGCGACAGGGTGACAACTATGGCTACACCTTC.